The 23 T cell receptor beta chains below were found in one sample sequenced in a study of T cells in women clearing cervical HPV infection. The assay was immunoSEQ multiplex PCR, and TCRdb's table has in-frame clones only and misses some. The sample table sets out 40,000 or so clones. Sequencing was performed on blood buffy coat. Every receptor here comes from a woman aged 18-69 years with a cervical HPV16 infection that either progressed to CIN3+ or cleared (not recorded which).

Worth noting for this clone: Read data end 3 residues before the CDR3 end; the end is taken from the germline J gene. The rearrangement joins TRBV30 to TRBJ2-3; D is perhaps TRBD2 (6 bases). The CDR3 is made up of 17 amino acids. Germline values: CDR1 GTSNPN, CDR2 SVGIG (reference sequence). Trimming left V 2 bases short and J 2 bases short, with 20 bases between. CDR3 amino acids: CAWSSYPAGPDTDTQYF. CDR3 bases read: TGTGCCTGGAGTTCCTACCCGGCGGGGCCCGACACAGATACG.

Regarding this clone: The read is 3 residues too short to cover the CDR3 end, so that end is filled in from the germline J gene. This chain joins TRBV6-2 or TRBV6-3 and TRBJ1-5, with D unclear. Germline CDR1 MNHEY, CDR2 SVGEGT. CDR3 length equals 12 residues. The V end was cut by 6 bases, the J end by 5 bases, with 8 bases between. CDR3 protein: CASRLYDQPQHF. The DNA read from the CDR3 is TGTGCCAGCAGGTTATATGATCAGCCC.

This clone is classed as medium-sized by frequency. The observed sequence ends 3 residues before the CDR3 terminus, with the missing tail filled in from the germline J gene. J is TRBJ2-3 and V is TRBV20-1; weak D call: TRBD1 (5 bases). V lost 3 bases and J lost 2, with 12 bases in between. Germline loops: CDR1 DFQATT, CDR2 SNEGSKA (reference sequence). CDR3 length: 14 residues. The part of the CDR3 DNA that was read is TGCAGTGCTAGGCTAACAGGAACCACAGATACG. It is translated as CSARLTGTTDT. The full CDR3 protein reads CSARLTGTTDTQYF.

With respect to this clone: The read stops 3 residues short of the end of the CDR3; the missing end is completed from the germline J gene. This chain joins TRBV6-1 and TRBJ1-2; 8 nucleotides match TRBD1. The V and J ends lost 2 bases and 6 bases, in that order; junction bases with no gene match: 8. In germline, CDR1 is MNHNS, CDR2 SASEGT. CDR3 length: 15 amino acids. CDR3 DNA, as far as it was read: TGTGCCAGCAGTGAAATGCTTGACAGGGGACATGGC. The encoded protein is CASSEMLDRGHG. The CDR3 in its entirety is CASSEMLDRGHGYTF.

Turning to this clone: Coverage ceases 3 residues before the CDR3 finishes, and the germline J gene fills in the end. The chain is built from TRBV20-1 and TRBJ2-1; 8 bases agree with TRBD2. In germline, CDR1 is DFQATT, CDR2 SNEGSKA (reference sequence). V lost 0 bases and J lost 0; bases outside the gene matches: 7. The CDR3 has 17 amino acids. The CDR3 region is CSARDSASGSSYNEQFF. The part of the CDR3 DNA that was read is TGCAGTGCTAGAGACTCAGCAAGCGGGAGCTCCTACAATGAG.

In the case of this clone: The sequenced fragment ends 3 residues before the CDR3 boundary, so the rest is inferred from the germline J gene. The chain has TRBV20-1 and TRBJ2-7, with TRBD2 as a possible D gene (6 bases). V gave up 5 bases and J gave up 3 bases, with 14 bases separating them. Germline CDR1 DFQATT, CDR2 SNEGSKA (reference sequence). The CDR3 contains 13 residues. The CDR3 loop reads CSAGLRDNYEQYF. The sequenced part of the CDR3 DNA is TGCAGTGCTGGCTTGCGGGATAACTACGAG.

Comments on this clone: The read ends 3 residues shy of where the CDR3 ends; the end is completed using the germline J gene. The chain has TRBV2 and TRBJ2-5, with 9 bases identical to TRBD1. The CDR3 covers 14 residues. Germline CDR1 reads SNHLY; CDR2 reads FYNNEI. Here the CDR3 reads CASSVQGARDTQYF. CDR3 bases read: TGTGCCAGCAGTGTACAGGGGGCTAGGGATACC.

As regards this clone: Coverage ceases 3 residues before the CDR3 finishes, and the germline J gene fills in the end. The rearrangement joins TRBV2 to TRBJ1-6; D remains unclear. This CDR3 has 14 residues. CDR1 is SNHLY, CDR2 FYNNEI, per germline. The germline V and J ends were trimmed by 0 bases and 10 bases, with 10 bases remaining between them. CDR3 bases read: TGTGCCAGCAGTGAAGCTCCACGCGGCTCACCC. Translated: CASSEAPRGSP. The whole CDR3 protein is CASSEAPRGSPLHF.

In regard to this clone: From the germline J gene comes the end of the CDR3, since the read stops 3 residues before it. This rearrangement joins TRBV20-1 to TRBJ2-3, with 8 bases aligning to TRBD2. CDR1 is DFQATT, CDR2 SNEGSKA, per germline (reference sequence). The CDR3 is made up of 16 amino acids. The CDR3 region is CSASPTSGLLQETQYF. The sequenced part of the CDR3 DNA is TGCAGTGCTAGCCCCACTAGCGGCCTCCTTCAAGAGACG.

As to this clone: The read terminates 3 residues before the CDR3 end, so the remaining end is supplied by the germline J gene. The J gene is TRBJ2-2, the V gene TRBV7-9; 8 bases line up with TRBD1. The CDR3 is made up of 13 amino acids. Germline V gives CDR1 SEHNR, CDR2 FQNEAQ (reference sequence). The sequenced part of the CDR3 DNA is TGTGCCAGCAGCTGGACAGGGAGCGAATCG. It is translated as CASSWTGSES. From start to end, the CDR3 is CASSWTGSESLFF.

Concerning this clone itself: The read terminates 3 residues ahead of where the CDR3 ends, so the germline J gene completes it. The chain employs TRBV2 and TRBJ2-7; the match to TRBD1 covers 8 bases. Germline loops: CDR1 SNHLY, CDR2 FYNNEI. V dropped 7 bases and J dropped 1; count of bases not matched to a gene: 6. The CDR3 spans 14 residues. CDR3 DNA (partial): TGTGCCAGCACCCCACAGGGGGTTTCCTACGAG. Translated: CASTPQGVSYE. The full-length CDR3 reads as CASTPQGVSYEQYF.

On this clone: The read ends 3 residues early relative to the CDR3; the germline J gene fills the gap. This rearrangement joins TRBV12-5 to TRBJ2-2; D gene ambiguous. Germline V gene sequence: CDR1 LGHNT, CDR2 FRNRAP. The CDR3 is 12 amino acids. The CDR3 protein is CASGPFEAPLFF. CDR3 DNA, as far as it was read: TGTGCTAGTGGTCCTTTTGAGGCACCG. Using reference TRBV12-5 and TRBJ2-2 for the parts outside the CDR3, the full variable domain is DARVTQTPRHKVTEMGQEVTMRCQPILGHNTVFWYRQTMMQGLELLAYFRNRAPLDDSGMPKDRFSAEMPDATLATLKIQPSEPRDSAVYFCASGPFEAPLFFGEGSRLTVL.

Remarks on this clone: With the read ending 3 residues before the CDR3 end, the germline J gene is used to fill in that end. The V gene is TRBV12-3 or TRBV12-4, the J gene TRBJ2-5; TRBD2 matches 9 bases. This CDR3 has 13 residues. J gave up 4 bases and V 6 bases, and 3 bases lay outside the gene matches. CDR3 DNA (partial): TGTGCCAGCAGGCCGACTAGCGGAGAGACC. This gives the protein CASRPTSGET. From start to end, the CDR3 is CASRPTSGETQYF.

Remarks on this clone: The DNA ends 3 residues before the CDR3 does, and the rest of the CDR3 is filled in from the germline J gene. The chain uses TRBV20-1 and TRBJ2-1; 9 bases line up with TRBD2. The CDR3 consists of 15 residues. Looked up from germline, CDR1 is DFQATT and CDR2 is SNEGSKA (reference sequence). V shed 6 bases, J shed 7 bases, and the junction held 13 bases outside the gene matches. The CDR3 protein is CSATWGGGAGNEQFF. The sequenced part of the CDR3 DNA is TGCAGTGCCACCTGGGGCGGGGGGGCTGGGAATGAG.

With regard to this clone: Coverage ceases 3 residues before the CDR3 finishes, and the germline J gene fills in the end. V is TRBV6-1 and J is TRBJ1-4, with a possible D match to TRBD1 (5 bases). CDR3 length: 15 amino acids. CDR1 is MNHNS and CDR2 is SASEGT in the germline V gene. Here the CDR3 reads CASSDGFSGANVLFF. The sequenced CDR3 bases are TGTGCCAGCAGTGACGGGTTCTCTGGGGCCAACGTA.

The CDR3 DNA, read in part, is TGTGCCAGCAGTCAAGGCGGTGCAGTACTCTACGAG. Residues: CASSQGGAVLYE. The whole CDR3 reads CASSQGGAVLYEQYF. The V and J genes are TRBV6-4 and TRBJ2-7; no clear D gene. The read falls 3 residues short of the CDR3 end, and the missing part is taken from the germline J gene. This CDR3 is built from 15 residues. Germline CDR1 is MRHNA and CDR2 is SNTAGT. V was clipped by 5 bases and J by 3 bases, with 17 bases between them.

In the case of this clone: Read coverage stops 3 residues before the CDR3 terminus; the germline J gene supplies the remainder. The chain joins TRBV7-6 to TRBJ2-3; TRBD2 matches at 9 bases. Germline V gene sequence: CDR1 SGHVS, CDR2 FNYEAQ. CDR3 size: 15 residues. V shed 3 bases and J 5 bases; nucleotides not matched to a gene: 6. The covered CDR3 bases are TGTGCCAGCAGCTTGATAGCGGGGGCGCAAGATACG. It is translated as CASSLIAGAQDT. The entire CDR3 protein reads CASSLIAGAQDTQYF. Supplemented by reference TRBV7-6 and TRBJ2-3, the full variable domain reads GAGVSQSPRYKVTKRGQDVALRCDPISGHVSLYWYRQALGQGPEFLTYFNYEAQQDKSGLPNDRFSAERPEGSISTLTIQRTEQRDSAMYRCASSLIAGAQDTQYFGPGTRLTVL.

Comment on this clone: The read terminates 3 residues ahead of where the CDR3 ends, so the germline J gene completes it. This chain connects TRBV30 to TRBJ2-7, with 10 nucleotides matching TRBD1. Germline trimming cut 5 bases from V and 6 bases from J; bases unmatched to any gene: 10. The CDR3 has 14 residues. CDR1 is GTSNPN, CDR2 SVGIG, per germline (reference sequence). The CDR3: CAWVPGQGICEQYF. The sequenced CDR3 bases are TGTGCCTGGGTACCGGGACAGGGGATCTGCGAG.

This CDR3 reads CASASGTGVYNEQFF. The part of the CDR3 DNA that was read is TGTGCCAGCGCCTCCGGGACTGGCGTCTACAATGAG. This chain links TRBV12-3 or TRBV12-4 with TRBJ2-1, with D tentatively TRBD2 (6 bases). The read ends 3 residues before the CDR3 terminus; that terminus is restored from the germline J gene. V dropped 8 bases and J dropped 3 bases, with 17 bases sitting between them. This CDR3 spans 15 amino acids.

With regard to this clone: The read ends 3 residues before the CDR3 terminus; that terminus is restored from the germline J gene. This chain joins TRBV11-2 and TRBJ2-4, with 10 bases fitting TRBD1. The CDR3 covers 15 residues. Germline lookup yields CDR1 SGHAT and CDR2 FQNNGV. V was clipped by 5 bases and J by 8 bases; unmatched bases: 9. The part of the CDR3 DNA that was read is TGTGCCAGCAGCCGGGGACAGGGGATGGGGGACATT. It encodes CASSRGQGMGDI. The entire CDR3 protein reads CASSRGQGMGDIQYF.

Turning to this clone: The read falls 3 residues short of the CDR3 end, and the missing part is taken from the germline J gene. The chain carries TRBV10-3 and TRBJ1-1, with D possibly matching TRBD1 (5 bases). Germline CDR1 reads ENHRY; CDR2 reads SYGVKD. The V gene lost 8 bases and the J gene lost 5 bases, with 24 bases spanning the gap. The CDR3 has 16 amino acids. The DNA read from the CDR3 is TGTGCCATCGGGGGGGTGAAAGGCACGGGATTGACTGAA. Its protein is CAIGGVKGTGLTE. From start to end, the CDR3 is CAIGGVKGTGLTEAFF.

Remarks on this clone: The observed sequence ends 3 residues before the CDR3 terminus, with the missing tail filled in from the germline J gene. Other DNA variants within this sample encode the same CDR3. The V call is TRBV30, the J call TRBJ1-3, with D uncertain. This CDR3 region has 12 residues. Germline assignment: CDR1 GTSNPN and CDR2 SVGIG (reference sequence). The chain's CDR3 is CAWSDTSFTIYF. The sequenced CDR3 bases are TGTGCCTGGAGCGATACATCGTTTACA.

For this clone: The read ends 3 residues before the CDR3 terminus; that terminus is restored from the germline J gene. The chain combines TRBV11-2 with TRBJ1-1; D may be TRBD1 (5 bases). The CDR3 consists of 15 residues. V gave up 2 bases and J gave up 7 bases, with 17 bases separating them. Germline assignment: CDR1 SGHAT and CDR2 FQNNGV. The CDR3 DNA, read in part, is TGTGCCAGCAGCTTAATAAAGGGGAAACAATATGAA. It translates to CASSLIKGKQYE. Given in full, the CDR3 is CASSLIKGKQYEAFF.